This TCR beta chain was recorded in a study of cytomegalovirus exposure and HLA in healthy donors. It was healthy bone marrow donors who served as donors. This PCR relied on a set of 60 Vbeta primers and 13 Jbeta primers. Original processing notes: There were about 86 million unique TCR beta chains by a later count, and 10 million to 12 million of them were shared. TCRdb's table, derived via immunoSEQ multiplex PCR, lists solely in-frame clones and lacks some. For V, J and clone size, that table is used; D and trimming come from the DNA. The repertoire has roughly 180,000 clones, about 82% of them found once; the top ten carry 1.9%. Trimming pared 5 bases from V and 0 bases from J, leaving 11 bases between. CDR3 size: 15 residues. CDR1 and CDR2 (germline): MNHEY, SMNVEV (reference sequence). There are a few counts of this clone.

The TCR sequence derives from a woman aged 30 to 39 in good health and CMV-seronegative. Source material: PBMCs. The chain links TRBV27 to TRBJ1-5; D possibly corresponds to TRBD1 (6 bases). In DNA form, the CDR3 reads TGTGCCAGCAGTCATCAGGGGAATAGCAATCAGCCCCAGCATTTT. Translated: CASSHQGNSNQPQHF.